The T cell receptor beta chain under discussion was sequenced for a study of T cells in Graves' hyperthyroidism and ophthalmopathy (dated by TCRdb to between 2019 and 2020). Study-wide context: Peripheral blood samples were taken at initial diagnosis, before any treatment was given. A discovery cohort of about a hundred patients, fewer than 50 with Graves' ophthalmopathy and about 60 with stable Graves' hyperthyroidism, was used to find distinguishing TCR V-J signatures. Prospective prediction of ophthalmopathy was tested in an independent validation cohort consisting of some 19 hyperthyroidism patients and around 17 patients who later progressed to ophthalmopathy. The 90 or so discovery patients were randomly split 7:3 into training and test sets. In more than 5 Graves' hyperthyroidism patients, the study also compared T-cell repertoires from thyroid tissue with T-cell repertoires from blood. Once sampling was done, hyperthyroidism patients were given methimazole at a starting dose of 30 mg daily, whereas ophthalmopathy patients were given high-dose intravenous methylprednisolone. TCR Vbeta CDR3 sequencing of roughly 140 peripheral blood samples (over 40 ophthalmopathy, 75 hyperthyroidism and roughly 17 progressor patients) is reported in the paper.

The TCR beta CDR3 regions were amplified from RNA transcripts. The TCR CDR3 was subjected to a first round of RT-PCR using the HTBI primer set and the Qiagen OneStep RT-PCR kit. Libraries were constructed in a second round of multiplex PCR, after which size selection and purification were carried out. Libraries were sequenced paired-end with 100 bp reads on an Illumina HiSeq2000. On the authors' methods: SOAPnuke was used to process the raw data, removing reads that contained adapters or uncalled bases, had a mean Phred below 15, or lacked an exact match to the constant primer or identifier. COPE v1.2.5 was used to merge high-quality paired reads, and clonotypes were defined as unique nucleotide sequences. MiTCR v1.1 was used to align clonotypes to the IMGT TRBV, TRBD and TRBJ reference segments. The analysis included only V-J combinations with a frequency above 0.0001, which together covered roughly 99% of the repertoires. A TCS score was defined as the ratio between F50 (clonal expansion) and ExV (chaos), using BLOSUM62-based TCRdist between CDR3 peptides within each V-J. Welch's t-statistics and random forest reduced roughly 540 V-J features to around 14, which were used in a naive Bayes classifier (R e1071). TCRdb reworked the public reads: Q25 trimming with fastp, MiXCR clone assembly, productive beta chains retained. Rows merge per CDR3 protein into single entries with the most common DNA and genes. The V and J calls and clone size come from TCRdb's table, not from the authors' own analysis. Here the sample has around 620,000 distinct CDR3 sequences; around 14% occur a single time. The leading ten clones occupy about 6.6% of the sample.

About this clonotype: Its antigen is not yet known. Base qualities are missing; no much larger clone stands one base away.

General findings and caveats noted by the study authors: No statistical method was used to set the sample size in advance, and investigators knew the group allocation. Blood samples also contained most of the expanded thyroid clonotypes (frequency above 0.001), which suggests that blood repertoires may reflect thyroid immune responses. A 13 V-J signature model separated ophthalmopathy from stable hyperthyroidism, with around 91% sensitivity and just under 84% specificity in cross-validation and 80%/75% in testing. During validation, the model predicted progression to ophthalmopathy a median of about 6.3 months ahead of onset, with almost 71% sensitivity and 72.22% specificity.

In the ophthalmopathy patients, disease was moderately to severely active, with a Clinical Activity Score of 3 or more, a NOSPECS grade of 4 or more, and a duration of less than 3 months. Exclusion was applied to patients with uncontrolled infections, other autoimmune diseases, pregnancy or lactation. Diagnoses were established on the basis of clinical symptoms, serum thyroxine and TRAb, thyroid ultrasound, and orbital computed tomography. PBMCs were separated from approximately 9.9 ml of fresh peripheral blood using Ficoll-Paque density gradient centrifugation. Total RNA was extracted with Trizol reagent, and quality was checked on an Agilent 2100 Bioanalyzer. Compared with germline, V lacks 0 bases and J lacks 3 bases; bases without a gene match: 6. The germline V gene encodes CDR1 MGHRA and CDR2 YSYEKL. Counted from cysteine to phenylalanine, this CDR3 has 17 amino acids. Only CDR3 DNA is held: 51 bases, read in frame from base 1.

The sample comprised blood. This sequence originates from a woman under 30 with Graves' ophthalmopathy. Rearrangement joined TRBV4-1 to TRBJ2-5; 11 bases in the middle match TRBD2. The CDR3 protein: CASSQEKGTSGKETQYF. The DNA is TGCGCCAGCAGCCAAGAAAAAGGGACTAGCGGTAAAGAGACCCAGTACTTC.